A single TCR beta chain is shown here with its context. No antigen is known for it. CDR3 length: 10 amino acids. Trimming stripped 5 bases from V and 3 bases from J, with 5 bases between. Germline V gene lookup returns CDR1 SQVTM and CDR2 ANQGSEA. TCR alpha and beta CDR3 regions were amplified from RNA using iRepertoire nested multiplex PCR. Input was 100-400 ng of tissue mRNA or PBMC total RNA. Via MiXCR, TCRdb re-called the multiplex PCR reads, giving one row per CDR3 protein. The table shows 90,000 to 100,000 distinct CDR3 sequences, with around 37% occurring only once. The data were obtained in a study of glioma-infiltrating T cells. Findings of the study overall: Above-expected tissue-blood divergence occurred in all gliomas, most in low-grade ones. Very few CDR3 sequences were shared between tissue and blood.

This TCR derives from a human donor with low-grade glioma or glioblastoma, undergoing nonglioma brain surgery, or in good health (not recorded which). The sequencing sample was made of glioma tissue, nonneoplastic brain tissue, or PBMCs (not recorded which). This chain joins TRBV29-1 and TRBJ2-7; D gene uncertain. The CDR3 bases are TGCAGCGTTTCGGTCTACGAGCAGTACTTC. The encoded protein is CSVSVYEQYF.